In this sample, the clone carrying this T cell receptor beta chain turned up a few times. Its antigen is as yet unknown. V lost 6 bases to trimming and J lost 0 bases, with 8 bases between them. This CDR3 comprises 13 residues. Per the germline V gene, CDR1 is SNHLY and CDR2 is FYNNEI. TCRdb re-analysed the 5' RACE reads in MiXCR, keeping a single row per CDR3 protein. Among under 900,000 distinct CDR3 sequences listed, approximately 13% were seen once. These data are taken from a study of identical twins. Study-level findings and limits: In monozygotic twins, models underestimated the sharing of out-of-frame TCR alpha. The abundant beta clonotypes from cord blood had fewer insertions, and memory repertoires had none of this.

These data were also filed under a second study, of yellow fever vaccine responses in identical twins.

The sample comprised PBMCs. The TCR comes from a woman aged 18-30 years in good health. The chain combines TRBV2 with TRBJ2-5; weak D call: TRBD2 (5 bases). The CDR3 coding sequence is TGTGCCAGCAGGGTCGGGGACCAAGAGACCCAGTACTTC. Amino acid sequence: CASRVGDQETQYF.